These 28 T cell receptor beta chains were all obtained from the same sample, sequenced in a study of CD8+CD57+ T cells in acquired aplastic anemia. The TCR beta profiling, which covered VDJ combination and CDR3 sequence, was carried out using genomic DNA as the template. TCRdb used MiXCR to reprocess the reads, holding one entry per CDR3 protein. The repertoire consists of about 270,000 distinct CDR3 sequences, with around 60% occurring once and the leading ten covering approximately 8.2%. The material sequenced was sorted CD4+, CD8+, or CD8+CD57+ T cells (not recorded which) from PBMCs. The receptors here all came from a human donor with severe aplastic anemia or a healthy control (not recorded which).

The rearrangement links TRBV7-3 to TRBJ1-4; TRBD1 matches at 8 bases. V lost 4 bases, J lost 8 bases, and 6 bases stayed unmatched. Per germline, CDR1 SGHTA and CDR2 FQGTGA. This CDR3 contains 14 residues. In DNA, the CDR3 is TGTGCCAGCAGCTCTGGACAGGGTAGGGAAAAACTGTTTTTT. This gives the protein CASSSGQGREKLFF.

Many counts were recorded for this clonotype. This chain connects TRBV4-2 to TRBJ2-1, with D possibly matching TRBD1 (6 bases). V was trimmed by 4 bases and J by 4 bases, leaving 17 bases between them. In germline, CDR1 is LGHNA, CDR2 YNFKEQ. The CDR3 is made up of 16 amino acids. The CDR3 DNA sequence: TGTGCCAGCAGCCCTACACCGGGACACAGTTACAATGAGCAGTTCTTC. Residues: CASSPTPGHSYNEQFF.

This clonotype has a count of ten or more. The chain joins TRBV5-1 to TRBJ1-4; D possibly corresponds to TRBD1 (5 bases). The V end was cut by 5 bases, the J end by 7 bases, with 15 bases between. The CDR3 length is 14 residues. CDR1 is SGHRS, CDR2 YFSETQ, per germline. This chain's CDR3 is CASREMGVSEKLFF. The CDR3 nucleotides read TGCGCCAGCAGGGAAATGGGGGTTAGTGAAAAACTGTTTTTT.

This chain's CDR3 is CATRGPHNEQFF. CDR3 sequence (DNA): TGTGCCACCAGGGGGCCCCACAATGAGCAGTTCTTC. This chain uses TRBV12-3 or TRBV12-4 with TRBJ2-1, with TRBD1 matching over 8 bases. The CDR3 has 12 amino acids. After removal of 10 bases from V and 5 bases from J, the junction contained 4 bases not matched to a gene.

This clonotype was seen more than once but under ten times. The rearrangement uses TRBV20-1 and TRBJ2-7; weak D call: TRBD2 (6 bases). The CDR3 has 11 residues. Germline CDR1 DFQATT, CDR2 SNEGSKA (reference sequence). CDR3 in amino acids: CSRSGSYEQYF. Written as DNA, the CDR3 is TGCAGCCGGTCCGGGAGCTACGAGCAGTACTTC.

The chain links TRBV19 to TRBJ2-1; 8 bases line up with TRBD1. The V segment lost 5 bases and the J segment 7 bases; nucleotides outside the gene matches: 4. The V gene's germline CDR1 is LNHDA and CDR2 SQIVND (reference sequence). This CDR3 is 13 amino acids long. The CDR3 region has the DNA TGTGCCAGTAGTGATCGACAGGGGAATGAGCAGTTCTTC. This sequence encodes CASSDRQGNEQFF.

The rearrangement joins TRBV20-1 to TRBJ2-7, with 8 bases lining up with TRBD2. The V segment lost 0 bases and the J segment 5 bases; nucleotides outside the gene matches: 6. The CDR3 runs to 14 residues. Per the germline V gene, CDR1 is DFQATT and CDR2 is SNEGSKA (reference sequence). CDR3 amino acids: CSARDSPGGNEQYF. CDR3 DNA sequence: TGCAGTGCTAGAGATAGTCCGGGGGGGAACGAGCAGTACTTC.

Turning to this clonotype: The junction differs from germline at one of its ends, possibly a read error. V and J are TRBV20-1 and TRBJ1-1; 8 nucleotides align to TRBD1. The CDR3 is 16 residues long. CDR1 is DFQATT and CDR2 is SNEGSKA in the germline V gene (reference sequence). DNA of the CDR3: TGCAGTGCTAGGTGGCAGGGGGCAAAGAACACTGAACGGACGGTCTTT. Amino acids: CSARWQGAKNTERTVF.

The CDR3 sequence is CATSTSSRVQETQYF. The CDR3 coding sequence is TGTGCCACCAGCACCTCATCCCGGGTTCAAGAGACCCAGTACTTC. J is TRBJ2-5 and V is TRBV15; no clear D gene. The CDR3 is 15 residues long. The V end lost 4 bases, the J end lost 2 bases, and 14 bases lay between the germline ends. Germline V gene sequence: CDR1 LNHNV, CDR2 YYDKDF (reference sequence).

The rearrangement uses TRBV7-3 and TRBJ2-1; maybe TRBD2 (6 bases). Germline assignment: CDR1 SGHTA and CDR2 FQGTGA. The CDR3 has 13 amino acids. V was trimmed by 8 bases and J by 5 bases, leaving 13 bases between them. As DNA, the CDR3 is TGTGCCAGCTGGCAGGGAGGAGACAATGAGCAGTTCTTC. As protein: CASWQGGDNEQFF.

The chain couples TRBV24-1 to TRBJ2-1, with D unclear. This CDR3 spans 13 amino acids. Germline V gene sequence: CDR1 KGHDR, CDR2 SFDVKD. V lost 4 bases and J lost 15, with 18 bases in between. The CDR3 DNA is TGTGCCACCAGTGAGGGTAAAAGAAATGGGCTGTTCTTC. Residues: CATSEGKRNGLFF.

The chain employs TRBV7-8 and TRBJ2-3; maybe TRBD2 (5 bases). This CDR3 is 11 amino acids long. V gave up 6 bases and J gave up 6 bases, with 7 bases separating them. CDR1 SGHVS and CDR2 FQNEAQ come from the germline V gene. The CDR3: CASRGADTQYF. The CDR3 nucleotides are TGTGCCAGCAGGGGAGCGGATACGCAGTATTTT.

The count of this clonotype is one. The gene calls are TRBV10-3 and TRBJ1-1; D uncertain. CDR3 length equals 13 residues. Germline CDR1 reads ENHRY; CDR2 reads SYGVKD. The V end was cut by 6 bases, the J end by 1 base, with 9 bases between. DNA for the CDR3: TGTGCCATCAGCCTGAACCCGAACACTGAAGCTTTCTTT. This sequence encodes CAISLNPNTEAFF.

The chain uses TRBV19 and TRBJ2-3; 11 bases match TRBD2. The CDR3 has 16 residues. Germline trimming cut 5 bases from V and 4 bases from J; bases unmatched to any gene: 8. In germline, CDR1 is LNHDA, CDR2 SQIVND (reference sequence). Here the CDR3 reads CASSGWTSGRADTQYF. CDR3 sequence (DNA): TGTGCCAGTAGTGGGTGGACTAGCGGGCGGGCAGATACGCAGTATTTT.

The V gene is TRBV2, the J gene TRBJ1-2, with D tentatively TRBD1 (5 bases). The V and J ends lost 5 bases and 2 bases respectively, with 12 bases between them. CDR3 length: 14 amino acids. CDR1 is SNHLY, CDR2 FYNNEI, per germline. The CDR3 here is CASSFPTENYGYTF. Here the CDR3 DNA reads TGTGCCAGCAGTTTCCCGACAGAGAACTATGGCTACACCTTC. The entire variable domain, with the rest obtained from reference TRBV2 and TRBJ1-2, is as follows: EPEVTQTPSHQVTQMGQEVILRCVPISNHLYFYWYRQILGQKVEFLVSFYNNEISEKSEIFDDQFSVERPDGSNFTLKIRSTKLEDSAMYFCASSFPTENYGYTFGSGTRLTVV.

This clonotype has only a few counts. The chain combines TRBV7-9 with TRBJ2-7, with 9 bases aligning to TRBD1. Trimming took 5 bases from V and 6 from J; bases not matched to a gene: 8. The CDR3 contains 14 residues. Germline CDR1 SEHNR, CDR2 FQNEAQ (reference sequence). CDR3 sequence: CASSVDRGLGEQYF. As DNA, the CDR3 is TGTGCCAGCAGCGTCGACAGGGGGTTGGGCGAGCAGTACTTC.

This clonotype occurred many times. The J gene is TRBJ1-1, the V gene TRBV2; D gene ambiguous. CDR3 size: 13 residues. Germline CDR1 reads SNHLY; CDR2 reads FYNNEI. Trimming took 8 bases from V and 0 from J, leaving 10 bases between them. The CDR3 DNA sequence: TGTGCCAGCTGTCGGGCTTTGAACACTGAAGCTTTCTTT. This sequence encodes CASCRALNTEAFF.

This chain uses TRBV7-6 with TRBJ1-4; no definite D call. V lost 5 bases and J 6 bases, leaving 13 bases between the germline ends. The CDR3 is made up of 14 amino acids. CDR1 SGHVS and CDR2 FNYEAQ come from the germline V gene. The CDR3 DNA follows: TGTGCCAGCAGCCCGAAGAGGGAGGATGAAAAACTGTTTTTT. Protein: CASSPKREDEKLFF.

There are many counts of this clonotype. The chain links TRBV4-2 to TRBJ1-2; no reliable D call. Trimming cost V 0 bases and J 4 bases, with 12 bases left between them. Germline-derived CDR1 and CDR2 are LGHNA and YNFKEQ. The CDR3 has 15 amino acids. The CDR3 coding sequence is TGTGCCAGCAGCCAAGATCGGTTCAGAGCCTATGGCTACACCTTC. Amino acid sequence: CASSQDRFRAYGYTF.

The CDR3 region has the DNA TGTGCCAGCACCGTCAGGGGGGCCTCTACACCCCTCCACTTT. Translation: CASTVRGASTPLHF. The chain employs TRBV2 and TRBJ1-6; 7 nucleotides align to TRBD1. Trimming cost V 7 bases and J 11 bases; bases outside gene matches: 11. The CDR3 covers 14 residues. Per germline, CDR1 SNHLY and CDR2 FYNNEI.

V usage is TRBV24-1 and J usage is TRBJ1-5; D possibly corresponds to TRBD1 (6 bases). This CDR3 spans 14 amino acids. CDR1 and CDR2 from the germline V gene are KGHDR and SFDVKD. V dropped 2 bases and J dropped 5 bases, with 9 bases sitting between them. The CDR3 DNA is TGTGCCACCAGTGATTACAGGGTCGATCAGCCCCAGCATTTT. This gives the protein CATSDYRVDQPQHF.

In its sample, this clonotype was seen many times. The chain carries TRBV12-3 or TRBV12-4 and TRBJ1-1, with 9 bases that match TRBD1. J gave up 5 bases and V 5 bases, and 9 bases lay outside the gene matches. The CDR3 has 15 residues. The CDR3 loop reads CASSPRTGVRTEAFF. The CDR3 DNA reads TGTGCCAGCAGTCCGCGGACAGGGGTGCGAACTGAAGCTTTCTTT.

This clonotype has a count of ten or more. The chain employs TRBV2 and TRBJ2-7, with D unresolved. V was clipped by 5 bases and J by 5 bases, with 13 bases between them. This CDR3 has 13 residues. Germline CDR1 is SNHLY and CDR2 is FYNNEI. CDR3 bases: TGTGCCAGCAGTCTTATTAAGGACCACGAGCAGTACTTC. This gives the protein CASSLIKDHEQYF.

This clonotype was observed a handful of times. The V gene is TRBV2, the J gene TRBJ1-6; D ambiguous. The germline V and J ends were trimmed by 8 bases and 2 bases, with 16 bases remaining between them. CDR1 is SNHLY, CDR2 FYNNEI, per germline. The CDR3 runs 16 residues. This CDR3 reads CASFRGKSTYNSPLHF. The DNA for the CDR3 is TGTGCCAGCTTTCGGGGAAAGTCGACCTATAATTCACCCCTCCACTTT.

The chain links TRBV15 to TRBJ2-5; the match to TRBD2 covers 7 bases. The V gene's germline CDR1 is LNHNV and CDR2 YYDKDF (reference sequence). Losses at the gene ends were 0 bases for V and 1 base for J; bases not matched to a gene: 2. The CDR3 length is 15 residues. The CDR3 reads CATSRDGRVQETQYF. CDR3 in DNA: TGTGCCACCAGCAGAGATGGGAGGGTCCAAGAGACCCAGTACTTC.

The rearrangement links TRBV9 to TRBJ2-3, with no clear D. CDR3 length: 17 amino acids. The germline gives CDR1 SGDLS, CDR2 YYNGEE. Trimming took off 4 bases at V and 2 bases at J, with 20 bases between the two ends. DNA of the CDR3: TGTGCCAGCAGCCCCTCGGTTGGGCGGCCGGCCACAGATACGCAGTATTTT. Its protein product is CASSPSVGRPATDTQYF.

The chain carries TRBV7-8 and TRBJ1-3; possible D gene TRBD1, 5 bases. Germline V CDR1 and CDR2: SGHVS, FQNEAQ. V lost 1 base to trimming and J lost 0 bases, with 10 bases between them. The CDR3 covers 16 residues. CDR3 sequence (DNA): TGTGCCAGCAGCTTAGTAGACAGAACCTCTGGAAACACCATATATTTT. It specifies CASSLVDRTSGNTIYF. Full variable domain (remainder filled in from reference TRBV7-8 and TRBJ1-3): GAGVSQSPRYKVAKRGQDVALRCDPISGHVSLFWYQQALGQGPEFLTYFQNEAQLDKSGLPSDRFFAERPEGSVSTLKIQRTQQEDSAVYLCASSLVDRTSGNTIYFGEGSWLTVV.

The chain has TRBV20-1 and TRBJ2-5, with 7 bases that match TRBD1. This CDR3 spans 13 amino acids. CDR1 is DFQATT, CDR2 SNEGSKA, per germline (reference sequence). V shed 3 bases, J shed 4 bases, and the junction held 5 bases outside the gene matches. CDR3 DNA sequence: TGCAGTGCTAGTGTAGGGGGCGCAGAGACCCAGTACTTC. Encoded protein: CSASVGGAETQYF.